This TCR beta chain is from a study of control samples from healthy donors and cancer patients. The method was immunoSEQ multiplex PCR; TCRdb's version includes in-frame clones alone and lacks a portion of them. The sample has 45,000 or so clones; approximately 90% are singletons. The trim removed 4 bases at V and 0 bases at J, leaving 3 bases unmatched. The CDR3 totals 16 residues. Germline assignment: CDR1 MRHNA and CDR2 SNTAGT. This chain uses TRBV6-4 with TRBJ2-1; TRBD2 agrees at 10 bases. The origin of this receptor is a woman in her thirties or forties with head and neck cancer. The sequencing input was PBMCs. CDR3 DNA sequence: TGTGCCAGCAGTGTCCTAGCGGGAGACTCCTACAATGAGCAGTTCTTC. This encodes CASSVLAGDSYNEQFF.